These 2 T cell receptor beta chains came from one sample sequenced in a study of blood T cells in healthy people across ages. Primed by a sample-barcoded 5' primer and a J-beta primer mix, a second PCR proceeded for 7 to 11 cycles. TCRdb reprocessed the 5' RACE reads via MiXCR and lists one record per CDR3 protein. This table has approximately 800,000 distinct CDR3 sequences, about 47% appearing once. Specimen: blood. The receptors shown here come from a man at least 80 years old in good health.

This clonotype was counted a few times. V is TRBV29-1 and J is TRBJ2-1, with D uncertain. V lost 7 bases and J lost 4, with 8 bases in between. CDR1 is SQVTM and CDR2 is ANQGSEA in the germline V gene. The length of the CDR3 is 11 residues. The CDR3 protein is CSATDYNEQFF. CDR3 nucleotide sequence: TGCAGCGCGACTGATTACAATGAGCAGTTCTTC.

J is TRBJ2-1 and V is TRBV7-9, with TRBD2 matching 13 bases. The junction had 13 bases not matched to a gene; V was cut back by 5 bases and J by 0 bases. This CDR3 spans 20 amino acids. From germline, CDR1 is SEHNR and CDR2 FQNEAQ (reference sequence). The chain's CDR3 is CASSPLTSGRLRSSYNEQFF. Written as DNA, the CDR3 is TGTGCCAGCAGCCCACTGACTAGCGGGAGGTTACGAAGCTCCTACAATGAGCAGTTCTTC.